These 11 T cell receptor beta chains came from one sample sequenced in a study of beta chain features in type 1 diabetes. Expressed TCRB transcripts were sequenced after all isolated RNA was converted to cDNA. Clones were sequenced by immunoSEQ multiplex PCR, and TCRdb holds only the in-frame ones, with some missing. The sample includes some 410,000 clones, more than 9.5% of them seen just once. The specimen sequenced was naive CD4+ T cells from blood. These receptors were taken from a woman aged 18-29 years in good health.

Only a few counts were recorded for this clone. This sequence joins TRBV5-6 and TRBJ2-1, with D possibly being TRBD1 (6 bases). Germline V gene data show CDR1 as SGHDT and CDR2 as YYEEEE. Trimming stripped 1 base from V and 4 bases from J, with 12 bases between. There are 15 residues in the CDR3. DNA of the CDR3: TGTGCCAGCAGCTTGCTGGACAGACCATACAATGAGCAGTTCTTC. It translates to CASSLLDRPYNEQFF.

The chain uses TRBV29-1 and TRBJ1-2; TRBD1 is a possible D gene (5 bases). The germline CDR1 and CDR2 sequences are SQVTM and ANQGSEA. This CDR3 comprises 12 residues. V was trimmed by 3 bases and J by 7 bases, leaving 12 bases between them. Here the CDR3 DNA reads TGCAGCGTTGAGGGCGGGGGTAGTGGCTACACCTTC. Its translation: CSVEGGGSGYTF.

This clone came up a few times. V is TRBV4-1 and J is TRBJ2-7; D may be TRBD1 or TRBD2 (5 bases each). The V end was cut by 0 bases, the J end by 0 bases, with 12 bases between. The CDR3 covers 16 residues. CDR1 MGHRA and CDR2 YSYEKL come from the germline V gene. CDR3 nucleotides: TGCGCCAGCAGCCAAGATAGGGGCGGGTTCTCCTACGAGCAGTACTTC. It codes for CASSQDRGGFSYEQYF.

This clone has more than one count but fewer than ten. The V and J genes are TRBV2 and TRBJ1-2, with 7 bases fitting TRBD1. The V gene end was trimmed by 3 bases and the J gene end by 4 bases; junction bases not matched to a gene: 5. The CDR3 has 14 residues. CDR1 and CDR2 (germline): SNHLY, FYNNEI. DNA for the CDR3: TGTGCCAGCAGTGAGAGGACAGGCCGCTATGGCTACACCTTC. This sequence encodes CASSERTGRYGYTF.

A few counts support this clone. CDR3: CASSPRGANTGELFF. In nucleotides, the CDR3 is TGTGCCAGCAGCCCCCGGGGAGCGAACACCGGGGAGCTGTTTTTT. The chain is built from TRBV7-3 and TRBJ2-2; possibly TRBD2 for D (5 bases). Germline CDR1 reads SGHTA; CDR2 reads FQGTGA. The CDR3 covers 15 residues. The germline V and J ends were trimmed by 5 bases and 0 bases, with 10 bases remaining between them.

The rearrangement joins TRBV4-3 to TRBJ1-5; D call uncertain. Germline CDR1 reads LGHNA; CDR2 reads YSLEER. V was trimmed by 0 bases and J by 5 bases, leaving 8 bases between them. The CDR3 sequence is 14 residues long. CDR3 sequence (DNA): TGCGCCAGCAGCCAAGAAGTTTTCCATCAGCCCCAGCATTTT. Its protein product is CASSQEVFHQPQHF.

There are a few counts of this clone. The V gene is TRBV14, the J gene TRBJ2-1; tentative D call: TRBD2 (5 bases). The CDR3 is made up of 12 amino acids. CDR1 and CDR2 from the germline V gene are SGHDN and FVKESK. V shed 3 bases and J shed 13 bases, with 13 bases lying between them. CDR3 DNA sequence: TGTGCCAGCAGCCAGATCAGGTCGGGACAGTTCTTC. Translation gives CASSQIRSGQFF.

This clone was found a few times. The chain carries TRBV5-1 and TRBJ2-5; TRBD1 aligns across 7 bases. Per germline, CDR1 SGHRS and CDR2 YFSETQ. Unmatched junction bases numbered 4, after V lost 6 bases and J lost 5 bases. The CDR3 is 12 residues long. The CDR3 region is CASIWTGETQYF. The DNA for the CDR3 is TGCGCCAGCATTTGGACAGGCGAGACCCAGTACTTC.

This clone appeared a few times. This chain links TRBV25-1 with TRBJ1-5; D is perhaps TRBD1 (5 bases). V was clipped by 7 bases and J by 2 bases, with 12 bases between them. There are 14 residues in the CDR3. Germline assignment: CDR1 MGHDK and CDR2 SYGVNS. CDR3 in amino acids: CASMKGRGNQPQHF. The CDR3 coding sequence is TGTGCCAGCATGAAGGGGCGGGGCAATCAGCCCCAGCATTTT.

The V and J genes are TRBV7-2 and TRBJ2-6, with 7 bases matching TRBD1. The germline CDR1 and CDR2 sequences are SGHTA and FQGNSA. Trimming took 5 bases from V and 11 from J; bases not matched to a gene: 3. This CDR3 has 12 residues. The CDR3 spells CASSRQGHVLTF. DNA for the CDR3: TGTGCCAGCAGCCGACAGGGCCACGTCCTGACTTTC.

In regard to this clone: The sample carries other DNA sequences with the same CDR3. This chain connects TRBV18 to TRBJ2-3; 8 bases map to TRBD2. V trimming: 2 bases; J trimming: 3 bases; junction bases outside the gene matches: 1. This CDR3 region has 14 residues. The germline gives CDR1 KGHSH, CDR2 LQKENI. CDR3 coding DNA: TGTGCCAGCTCACCAACGGGAGGGACAGATACGCAGTATTTT. Its protein product is CASSPTGGTDTQYF.